This T cell receptor beta chain is from a study of regulatory T cells in long-lasting Graves disease. The overall study: Positive TSH receptor antibodies alongside over 5 years of antithyroid drugs were what marked Graves' disease as persistent.

Sequencing libraries for TCR beta were prepared with iRepertoire HTBI primers and Arm-PCR of CDR3 regions. TCRdb re-called the multiplex PCR reads through MiXCR, storing one row per CDR3 protein. The repertoire consists of a few hundred thousand distinct CDR3 sequences, with 20% to 25% occurring once and the leading ten covering around 13%. Indicated time point: persistent/refractory GD, antithyroid drugs over 5 years with positive TRAb. Following extraction of RNA from PBMCs, that RNA was used to make the TCR library. The collection involved drawing nine milliliters of peripheral blood into EDTA tubes. With 2 bases removed from V and 0 bases from J, the gap between germline ends came to 8 bases. CDR1 is MNHEY, CDR2 SVGEGT, per germline. This CDR3 has 15 amino acids.

This sample comprised peripheral blood mononuclear cells (PBMCs), obtained when the disease was refractory, from a patient treated with antithyroid drugs. This clonotype originated in a female donor with Graves disease. The chain combines TRBV6-2 or TRBV6-3 with TRBJ2-4; D gene unclear. The CDR3 sequence is CASSYGRVAKNIQYF. The CDR3 DNA reads as TGTGCCAGCAGTTACGGTCGAGTAGCCAAAAACATTCAGTACTTC.